This TCR beta chain came from a study of T cell responses to AZD1222 COVID-19 vaccine. Some clones are missing from TCRdb's copy, which holds only in-frame ones; the method was immunoSEQ multiplex PCR. The repertoire holds 97,000 or so clones, with about 88% as singletons. This clone was seen more than once but under ten times. Sequencing was performed on peripheral blood, taken on day 0 of AZD1222 vaccination. This sequence originates from an adult in good health.

Here the CDR3 DNA reads TGCGCCAGCAGCCAAGATCCGGTCTCCTACAATGAGCAGTTCTTC. Translation: CASSQDPVSYNEQFF. The chain combines TRBV4-3 with TRBJ2-1; no definite D call. V was pared by 0 bases and J by 0 bases, with 6 bases between. Germline CDR1 reads LGHNA; CDR2 reads YSLEER. The CDR3 loop spans 15 amino acids.